The clone carrying this T cell receptor (beta chain) was counted many times. Antigen: not known. The data were obtained in a study of T-cell memory formation after mild COVID-19. Looking at the study overall: Across donors, TCR clusters were largely donor specific. Overall study results and limits: Among clones contracting day 15 to 85, CD4/CD8 was balanced, whereas later expanders leaned CD4+.

TCRdb ran MiXCR on the 5' RACE reads and lists one entry per CDR3 protein. The sample lists about 620,000 distinct CDR3 sequences, roughly 17% occurring once. This CDR3 spans 14 amino acids. V was clipped by 0 bases and J by 5 bases; unmatched bases: 1. CDR1 SGHKS and CDR2 YYEKEE come from the germline V gene (reference sequence). The sequence derives from an adult woman who had mild COVID-19 (a few samples of this study predate the infection). Cell type and time point are not known. This chain joins TRBV5-5 and TRBJ1-5, with TRBD1 matching over 8 bases. Material for sequencing was PBMCs or a T cell subset sorted from them (not recorded which). The CDR3 bases are TGTGCCAGCAGCTTGGCAGGGGGCCATCAGCCCCAGCATTTT. As protein: CASSLAGGHQPQHF.